Listed below are T cell receptor beta chains from one sample, sequenced in a study of glioma-infiltrating T cells. TCRdb re-derived calls from the multiplex PCR reads in MiXCR, one entry per CDR3 protein. The sample yields a few hundred thousand distinct CDR3 sequences, roughly 41% seen once. Sample: glioma tissue, nonneoplastic brain tissue, or PBMCs (not recorded which). These receptors were taken from a human donor with low-grade glioma or glioblastoma, undergoing nonglioma brain surgery, or in good health (not recorded which). The CDR3 runs from the conserved cysteine through the conserved F or W. The D gene is left open where the match is weak. A clone size is listed for some rows: how often the clone was seen (once, few, many), or a class if it is expanded.

V gene,clone size,D gene,J gene,CDR3 DNA,CDR3 protein
TRBV4-1,few,-,TRBJ1-2,TGCGCCAGCAGCCAAGATCCCCAGGCAGGCCACTATGGCTACACCTTC,CASSQDPQAGHYGYTF
TRBV4-1,few,-,TRBJ2-7,TGCGCCAGCAGCCAAGTCGGAGATCCAAGTGGCGAGCAGTACTTC,CASSQVGDPSGEQYF
TRBV28,few,-,TRBJ2-1,TGTGCCAGCAGTCCCTTGAGGGAGAACAATGAGCAGTTCTTC,CASSPLRENNEQFF
TRBV7-8,-,TRBD1,TRBJ1-2,TGTGCCAGCAGCCCCGGGGGGACAGGGCGTAGGGGCTACACCTTC,CASSPGGTGRRGYTF
TRBV2,-,TRBD2,TRBJ2-3,TGTGCCAGCAGTGCCCCACTTCTTACTAGCGGGAGTACAGATACGCAGTATTTT,CASSAPLLTSGSTDTQYF
TRBV20-1,-,TRBD1,TRBJ2-5,TGCAGTACTAGGCAGGGGGCAGGAGAGACCCAGTACTTC,CSTRQGAGETQYF
TRBV6-1,-,-,TRBJ2-6,TGTGCCAGCACCGCCTGGGCGGGGTCTCTCTCTGGGGCCAACGTCCTGACTTTC,CASTAWAGSLSGANVLTF
TRBV19,-,-,TRBJ1-1,TGTGCCAGTAGTATAGATCTGAGGGATACTGAAGCTTTCTTT,CASSIDLRDTEAFF
TRBV19,-,-,TRBJ1-5,TGTGCCAGTAGTTCAGGGAGGTATCCTCAGCCCCAGCATTTT,CASSSGRYPQPQHF
TRBV27,many,-,TRBJ1-1,TGTGCCAGCAGTTTATGGGGTGGGAACACTGAAGCTTTCTTT,CASSLWGGNTEAFF
TRBV29-1,few,-,TRBJ1-2,TGCAGCGTTGAGGTCCCGGTTGGCTACACCTTC,CSVEVPVGYTF
TRBV28,many,-,TRBJ1-1,TGTGCCAGCAGTCCAGGGCAGGGGACTGAAGCTTTCTTT,CASSPGQGTEAFF
TRBV28,many,-,TRBJ2-7,TGTGCCAGCAGTCCGGATCGTCCCCGCTCCTACGAGCAGTACTTC,CASSPDRPRSYEQYF
TRBV27,-,TRBD2,TRBJ2-5,TGTGCCAGCAGCCCTATGGGCGGTACTAGCGGGATCGAGACCCAGTACTTC,CASSPMGGTSGIETQYF
TRBV20-1,-,-,TRBJ2-7,TGCAGTGCTAGCTCTTTCGACAGAACAACCTACGAGCAGTACTTC,CSASSFDRTTYEQYF
TRBV28,-,-,TRBJ2-7,TGTGCCAGCAGTTTCCCCAACTACGAGCAGTACTTC,CASSFPNYEQYF
TRBV28,-,TRBD2,TRBJ2-5,TGTGCCAGCAGTTACTCAGCGGGAGACGTAGAGACCCAGTACTTC,CASSYSAGDVETQYF
TRBV6-2/TRBV6-3,many,-,TRBJ2-4,TGTGCCAGCAGTTACGGGGGGTTGGAAAACATTCAGTACTTC,CASSYGGLENIQYF
TRBV4-2,-,-,TRBJ2-1,TGTGCCAGCAGCCCTTCGGGACTTAGGAATGAGCAGTTCTTC,CASSPSGLRNEQFF
TRBV20-1,few,TRBD2,TRBJ2-1,TGCAGTGCAAACCCGGGACTAATGGGGGATGAGCAGTTCTTC,CSANPGLMGDEQFF
TRBV3-1,-,-,TRBJ2-1,TGTGCCAGCAGCGATCGGGGCCTTTACAATGAGCAGTTCTTC,CASSDRGLYNEQFF
TRBV28,-,-,TRBJ1-2,TGTGCCAGCAGCCGTAACAGGGCCTATGGCTACACCTTC,CASSRNRAYGYTF
TRBV29-1,few,-,TRBJ1-2,TGCAGCGGTTCACAGGGATCGGGTGTCGGTGGCTACACCTTC,CSGSQGSGVGGYTF
TRBV12-3/TRBV12-4,-,-,TRBJ2-6,TGTGCCAGCAGGAGACAGGTCTTGTACACCAACGTCCTGACTTTC,CASRRQVLYTNVLTF
TRBV6-6,many,-,TRBJ1-1,TGTGCCAGCAGTTACTCGATTTTCAACACTGAAGCTTTCTTT,CASSYSIFNTEAFF
TRBV15,-,-,TRBJ2-7,TGTGCCACCAGCAGCCGACAGGCCTATGGCTACGAGCAGTACTTC,CATSSRQAYGYEQYF
TRBV11-2,-,TRBD2,TRBJ2-7,TGTGCCAGCAAGGCGGGGGGGAGCTGCTACGAGCAGTACTTC,CASKAGGSCYEQYF
TRBV20-1,-,-,TRBJ1-4,TGCAGTGCCCGGGGGGTATCAACTAATGAAAAACTGTTTTTT,CSARGVSTNEKLFF